These 26 T cell receptor beta chains were all obtained from the same sample, sequenced in a study of shared clonotypes between healthy human individuals. The protocol was immunoSEQ multiplex PCR, while the TCRdb copy is restricted to in-frame clones and leaves out a portion. The table has some 650,000 clones, more than 95% seen once; the top ten hold around 0.057%. Sequenced input: naive CD4+ T cells sorted from blood. This sample's subset: CD45RA+ positively selected. The receptors were sampled from a woman in her 30s in good health.

This clone was counted a single time. Other nucleotide sequences from this sample produce the same CDR3. This chain uses TRBV7-3 with TRBJ2-1; D call uncertain. The length of the CDR3 is 12 residues. V was pared by 5 bases and J by 0 bases, with 2 bases between. CDR1 and CDR2 (germline): SGHTA, FQGTGA. CDR3 DNA: TGTGCCAGCAGCCTCTCCTACAATGAGCAGTTCTTC. Translated, it gives CASSLSYNEQFF.

The rearrangement uses TRBV5-1 and TRBJ1-1; the D is unclear. Looked up from germline, CDR1 is SGHRS and CDR2 is YFSETQ. The CDR3 consists of 13 residues. V lost 2 bases to trimming and J lost 1 base, with 6 bases between them. CDR3 region: CASSLLTNTEAFF. In nucleotides, the CDR3 is TGCGCCAGCAGCTTACTGACGAACACTGAAGCTTTCTTT.

The chain combines TRBV7-6 with TRBJ2-2, with 9 bases aligning to TRBD1. Germline V gene sequence: CDR1 SGHVS, CDR2 FNYEAQ. This CDR3 region has 14 residues. Trimming at V came to 4 bases and at J to 6 bases, leaving 3 bases not matched to a gene. CDR3 DNA sequence: TGTGCCAGCAGCTCTGGGACAGGGCCCGGGGAGCTGTTTTTT. Amino acids: CASSSGTGPGELFF.

The gene calls are TRBV7-9 and TRBJ2-4; D not certain. CDR1 is SEHNR, CDR2 FQNEAQ, per germline (reference sequence). The CDR3 contains 17 residues. V lost 1 base to trimming and J lost 0 bases, with 13 bases between them. CDR3 sequence: CASSLVGKALAKNIQYF. The CDR3 coding sequence is TGTGCCAGCAGCTTAGTAGGTAAAGCCTTAGCCAAAAACATTCAGTACTTC. The full variable domain, rest sourced from reference TRBV7-9 and TRBJ2-4, is DTGVSQNPRHKITKRGQNVTFRCDPISEHNRLYWYRQTLGQGPEFLTYFQNEAQLEKSRLLSDRFSAERPKGSFSTLEIQRTEQGDSAMYLCASSLVGKALAKNIQYFGAGTRLSVL.

This chain connects TRBV28 to TRBJ1-1; possibly TRBD1 for D (5 bases). Germline V gene sequence: CDR1 MDHEN, CDR2 SYDVKM. Trimming shortened V by 6 bases and J by 0 bases, and 20 bases separated the two germline ends. This CDR3 is 17 amino acids long. The CDR3 protein is CASSPGSGWAMNTEAFF. The CDR3 DNA sequence: TGTGCCAGCAGCCCCGGCTCAGGGTGGGCTATGAACACTGAAGCTTTCTTT.

The gene calls are TRBV7-9 and TRBJ2-1, with a possible D match to TRBD1 (5 bases). The CDR3 contains 13 residues. Germline V gene lookup returns CDR1 SEHNR and CDR2 FQNEAQ (reference sequence). V gave up 5 bases and J gave up 9 bases, with 14 bases separating them. The CDR3, as DNA: TGTGCCAGCAGCGCAGACAGTTATGGTGAGCAGTTCTTC. Translation gives CASSADSYGEQFF.

CDR3 in DNA: TGTGCCAGTAGATCTGGTTACTGGGATGGCTACACCTTC. Protein product: CASRSGYWDGYTF. J is TRBJ1-2 and V is TRBV19; D gene uncertain. There are 13 residues in the CDR3. CDR1 and CDR2 (germline): LNHDA, SQIVND (reference sequence). V was trimmed by 6 bases and J by 6 bases, leaving 14 bases between them.

V usage is TRBV28 and J usage is TRBJ2-5; tentatively, D is TRBD1 or TRBD2 (6 bases each). Trimming took off 5 bases at V and 4 bases at J, with 14 bases between the two ends. From germline, CDR1 is MDHEN and CDR2 SYDVKM. The CDR3 consists of 14 residues. The CDR3 sequence: CASSQGGTAETQYF. As DNA, the CDR3 is TGTGCCAGCAGTCAAGGGGGGACGGCAGAGACCCAGTACTTC. Filled out from reference TRBV28 and TRBJ2-5, the complete variable domain reads DVKVTQSSRYLVKRTGEKVFLECVQDMDHENMFWYRQDPGLGLRLIYFSYDVKMKEKGDIPEGYSVSREKKERFSLILESASTNQTSMYLCASSQGGTAETQYFGPGTRLLVL.

This rearrangement joins TRBV11-2 to TRBJ2-3; TRBD1 matches 9 bases. This CDR3 comprises 15 residues. V lost 6 bases, J lost 4 bases, and 8 bases stayed unmatched. Germline CDR1 and CDR2: SGHAT and FQNNGV. The CDR3 reads CASRNTGTGPDTQYF. The DNA for the CDR3 is TGTGCCAGCAGAAACACCGGGACAGGGCCAGATACGCAGTATTTT.

This clone was counted a few times. For the CDR3, the DNA is TGTGCCAGCAGCCAAGATAGAGGACAGAACAATCAGCCCCAGCATTTT. This gives the protein CASSQDRGQNNQPQHF. The J gene is TRBJ1-5, the V gene TRBV4-2; tentatively, D is TRBD1 (6 bases). CDR1 is LGHNA and CDR2 is YNFKEQ in the germline V gene. Trimming took 0 bases from V and 3 from J, leaving 12 bases between them. The CDR3 consists of 16 residues.

This chain connects TRBV10-2 to TRBJ2-1; D gene uncertain. Trimming stripped 6 bases from V and 10 bases from J, with 13 bases between. The V gene's germline CDR1 is WSHSY and CDR2 SAAADI. This CDR3 is built from 12 residues. The CDR3 nucleotides read TGCGCCAGCAGCCCAATAGCCGGGGAGCAGTTCTTC. It encodes CASSPIAGEQFF.

The chain carries TRBV7-9 and TRBJ1-1; TRBD1 might be the D (6 bases). Trimming pared 3 bases from V and 5 bases from J, leaving 13 bases between. CDR1 SEHNR and CDR2 FQNEAQ come from the germline V gene (reference sequence). The CDR3 consists of 14 residues. CDR3 amino acids: CASSFFSGATEAFF. The CDR3 coding sequence is TGTGCCAGCAGCTTTTTTTCGGGGGCTACTGAAGCTTTCTTT.

The J gene is TRBJ2-4, the V gene TRBV7-2, with 7 bases aligning to TRBD1. CDR1 and CDR2 (germline): SGHTA, FQGNSA. Losses at the gene ends were 2 bases for V and 6 bases for J; bases not matched to a gene: 1. The CDR3 totals 13 residues. CDR3 nucleotide sequence: TGTGCCAGCAGCTTAAACAGGGGAAACATTCAGTACTTC. It encodes CASSLNRGNIQYF.

This chain links TRBV28 with TRBJ2-3; D ambiguous. The V gene's germline CDR1 is MDHEN and CDR2 SYDVKM. V gave up 6 bases and J gave up 0 bases, with 16 bases separating them. The CDR3 runs to 16 residues. In DNA, the CDR3 is TGTGCCAGCAGCCTCGACTGGCTAGAAAGCACAGATACGCAGTATTTT. Translating it yields CASSLDWLESTDTQYF.

The chain joins TRBV28 to TRBJ1-2; possibly TRBD1 for D (6 bases). The CDR3 is 14 amino acids. V shed 5 bases and J shed 8 bases, with 18 bases lying between them. Germline values: CDR1 MDHEN, CDR2 SYDVKM. In nucleotides, the CDR3 is TGTGCCAGCAGTCACAGATTCAGGGGTTACGGCTACACCTTC. This codes for CASSHRFRGYGYTF.

A note on this clone: Different DNA sequences within this sample yield the same CDR3. The chain links TRBV5-1 to TRBJ1-1, with D maybe TRBD1 (6 bases). Trimming shortened V by 5 bases and J by 1 base, and 9 bases separated the two germline ends. The V gene's germline CDR1 is SGHRS and CDR2 YFSETQ. This CDR3 contains 13 residues. The DNA for the CDR3 is TGCGCCAGCAGGTCGGGACAGAACACTGAAGCTTTCTTT. Translating it yields CASRSGQNTEAFF.

On this clone itself: Other DNA variants within this sample encode the same CDR3. This chain links TRBV30 with TRBJ1-1; D gene ambiguous. The CDR3 contains 13 residues. Germline CDR1 reads GTSNPN; CDR2 reads SVGIG (reference sequence). Trimming left V 0 bases short and J 1 base short, with 6 bases between. The CDR3 sequence: CAWSVRRNTEAFF. CDR3 coding DNA: TGTGCCTGGAGTGTACGACGGAACACTGAAGCTTTCTTT.

The V call is TRBV18, the J call TRBJ1-2; 9 bases are shared with TRBD1. The CDR3 extends over 16 amino acids. Germline trimming cut 4 bases from V and 2 bases from J; bases unmatched to any gene: 8. Germline-derived CDR1 and CDR2 are KGHSH and LQKENI. CDR3 sequence: CASSLGQGRLNYGYTF. CDR3 coding DNA: TGTGCCAGCTCACTTGGACAGGGGAGGCTCAACTATGGCTACACCTTC.

This chain uses TRBV5-5 with TRBJ2-7; the match to TRBD2 covers 8 bases. This CDR3 is built from 15 residues. In germline, CDR1 is SGHKS, CDR2 YYEKEE (reference sequence). J was trimmed by 2 bases and V by 2 bases; bases with no gene match: 6. The CDR3 loop is CASSLTSGLAYEQYF. The CDR3 DNA reads as TGTGCCAGCAGCTTAACCTCGGGACTAGCCTACGAGCAGTACTTC.

J is TRBJ2-2 and V is TRBV7-9; 9 bases map to TRBD2. The germline CDR1 and CDR2 sequences are SEHNR and FQNEAQ (reference sequence). This CDR3 contains 15 residues. With V trimmed by 1 base and J by 7 bases, 4 bases remained unmatched. The CDR3 protein is CASSLDGTSNGELFF. CDR3 in DNA: TGTGCCAGCAGCTTAGATGGGACTAGCAACGGGGAGCTGTTTTTT. Combining the CDR3 with reference TRBV7-9 and TRBJ2-2 gives the whole variable domain DTGVSQNPRHKITKRGQNVTFRCDPISEHNRLYWYRQTLGQGPEFLTYFQNEAQLEKSRLLSDRFSAERPKGSFSTLEIQRTEQGDSAMYLCASSLDGTSNGELFFGEGSRLTVL.

The gene calls are TRBV10-1 and TRBJ2-5, with 10 bases that match TRBD2. The V and J ends lost 2 bases and 1 base, in that order; junction bases with no gene match: 4. The germline gives CDR1 WNHNN, CDR2 SYGVQD (reference sequence). The CDR3 length is 16 residues. The CDR3 region has the DNA TGCGCCAGCAGTGAGATTGGGACTAGCGCCCAAGAGACCCAGTACTTC. As protein: CASSEIGTSAQETQYF.

The chain couples TRBV5-8 to TRBJ2-7, with TRBD2 identical over 12 bases. The CDR3 sequence is 15 residues long. Germline assignment: CDR1 SGHTS and CDR2 YDEGEE. The junction had 8 bases not matched to a gene; V was cut back by 4 bases and J by 6 bases. CDR3 region: CASSLPSGRAVEQYF. In nucleotides, the CDR3 is TGTGCCAGCAGCCTACCTAGCGGGAGGGCCGTCGAGCAGTACTTC.

The rearrangement links TRBV25-1 to TRBJ1-6; 7 bases fit TRBD1. V lost 4 bases and J lost 11; bases outside the gene matches: 11. The CDR3 has 15 amino acids. The germline V gene has CDR1 MGHDK and CDR2 SYGVNS. CDR3 loop: CASSAPRQGTAPLHF. The CDR3 nucleotides read TGTGCCAGCAGTGCACCTCGACAGGGAACTGCACCCCTCCACTTT. Variable domain in full (rest from reference TRBV25-1 and TRBJ1-6): EADIYQTPRYLVIGTGKKITLECSQTMGHDKMYWYQQDPGMELHLIHYSYGVNSTEKGDLSSESTVSRIRTEHFPLTLESARPSHTSQYLCASSAPRQGTAPLHFGNGTRLTVT.

The V and J genes are TRBV7-9 and TRBJ2-1; TRBD2 matches at 9 bases. The CDR3 has 15 amino acids. Looked up from germline, CDR1 is SEHNR and CDR2 is FQNEAQ (reference sequence). V shed 4 bases, J shed 5 bases, and the junction held 6 bases outside the gene matches. CDR3: CASSSRVAGDNEQFF. In nucleotides, the CDR3 is TGTGCCAGCAGCTCCCGGGTAGCGGGGGACAATGAGCAGTTCTTC.

CDR3 region: CASSESRQSRYGYTF. CDR3 DNA sequence: TGTGCCAGCAGCGAGAGCCGACAGAGCCGCTATGGCTACACCTTC. V usage is TRBV2 and J usage is TRBJ1-2, with TRBD1 as a possible D gene (5 bases). The CDR3 consists of 15 residues. V lost 6 bases to trimming and J lost 4 bases, with 18 bases between them. Per germline, CDR1 SNHLY and CDR2 FYNNEI.

V gene TRBV27 combines with J gene TRBJ2-1; TRBD2 might be the D (6 bases). The CDR3 sequence is 16 residues long. Deletions cut 8 bases from V and 4 bases from J, with 21 bases between. The germline gives CDR1 MNHEY, CDR2 SMNVEV (reference sequence). The CDR3 loop reads CASCPAWRGVYNEQFF. The CDR3 coding sequence is TGTGCCAGCTGTCCGGCGTGGAGGGGCGTATACAATGAGCAGTTCTTC.